Each of the 24 T cell receptor beta chains below was sequenced from the same sample in a study of vaccination and CD4 T cells after COVID-19. No antigen has been identified for these receptors. Specified treatment: approximately 9-day PBMC culture with coronavirus spike peptide pools or control peptides (ViraFEST assay). Cultured CD4+ T-cell DNA underwent Oncomine TCR Beta short-read sequencing. TCRdb re-called the PCR reads through MiXCR, storing one row per CDR3 protein. Of under 20,000 distinct CDR3 sequences listed, 40% to 60% are singletons. The sequencing here drew on CD4+ T cells from blood, cultured in vitro, taken before SARS-CoV-2 vaccination. These receptors all come from a human donor who had recovered from COVID-19.

This clonotype came up a few times. CDR3 sequence: CSARDLQAEKLFF. Here the CDR3 DNA reads TGCAGTGCTAGAGACCTCCAGGCCGAAAAACTGTTTTTT. The V and J genes are TRBV20-1 and TRBJ1-4; D is undetermined. The CDR3 runs 13 residues. Germline assignment: CDR1 DFQATT and CDR2 SNEGSKA (reference sequence). V was shortened by 0 bases and J by 8 bases, with 10 bases between the two germline ends.

The chain couples TRBV6-5 to TRBJ2-7; 10 bases agree with TRBD2. This CDR3 region has 17 residues. V lost 2 bases and J lost 2; bases outside the gene matches: 9. CDR1 MNHEY and CDR2 SVGAGI come from the germline V gene. The CDR3 loop reads CASSYRAGTSETYEQYF. Written as DNA, the CDR3 is TGTGCCAGCAGTTACCGAGCCGGGACTAGCGAGACCTACGAGCAGTACTTC.

The chain uses TRBV7-3 and TRBJ2-7; D gene ambiguous. Germline assignment: CDR1 SGHTA and CDR2 FQGTGA. This CDR3 has 15 residues. The ends were cut back, 2 bases at V and 4 bases at J, with 15 bases in the middle. For the CDR3, the DNA is TGTGCCAGCAGCTTATATGGGGTCGTCGGATACGAGCAGTACTTC. Protein sequence: CASSLYGVVGYEQYF.

V is TRBV4-1 and J is TRBJ1-2; D is ambiguous. Germline V gene sequence: CDR1 MGHRA, CDR2 YSYEKL. The CDR3 has 13 amino acids. Trimming left V 2 bases short and J 8 bases short, with 12 bases between. The CDR3 sequence: CASSQPADRGYTF. CDR3 in DNA: TGCGCCAGCAGCCAACCCGCTGACCGGGGCTACACCTTC.

The J gene is TRBJ1-2, the V gene TRBV29-1; 7 nucleotides agree with TRBD1. The CDR3 length is 12 residues. The germline gives CDR1 SQVTM, CDR2 ANQGSEA. In DNA, the CDR3 is TGCTGCGCGGGACCGCAGGGGGATGGCTACACCTTC. Translated: CCAGPQGDGYTF.

The chain couples TRBV19 to TRBJ2-5; D possibly corresponds to TRBD1 (6 bases). The V gene lost 5 bases and the J gene lost 3 bases, with 22 bases spanning the gap. The CDR3 length is 17 residues. Germline values: CDR1 LNHDA, CDR2 SQIVND (reference sequence). The CDR3, as DNA: TGTGCCAGTAGTGCCCTGTCATCATCACAGGGAGAAGAGACCCAGTACTTC. It specifies CASSALSSSQGEETQYF. The variable domain in full, completed from reference TRBV19 and TRBJ2-5, reads DGGITQSPKYLFRKEGQNVTLSCEQNLNHDAMYWYRQDPGQGLRLIYYSQIVNDFQKGDIAEGYSVSREKKESFPLTVTSAQKNPTAFYLCASSALSSSQGEETQYFGPGTRLLVL.

The rearrangement uses TRBV20-1 and TRBJ1-1, with 12 bases that match TRBD1. V was clipped by 0 bases and J by 11 bases; unmatched bases: 10. Germline lookup yields CDR1 DFQATT and CDR2 SNEGSKA (reference sequence). The CDR3 runs to 15 residues. The CDR3 nucleotides read TGCAGTGCTAGAGACCCGGGACAGGGGGCGCTTGGGGCTTTCTTT. Translation: CSARDPGQGALGAFF.

This clonotype was detected a few times. The chain couples TRBV6-2 or TRBV6-3 to TRBJ2-3; TRBD2 might be the D (5 bases). The CDR3 is 13 residues long. Per germline, CDR1 MNHEY and CDR2 SVGEGT. The germline V and J ends were trimmed by 2 bases and 7 bases, with 10 bases remaining between them. CDR3 amino acids: CASSYPGIHTQYF. In DNA form, the CDR3 reads TGTGCCAGCAGTTACCCCGGGATCCATACGCAGTATTTT.

The chain joins TRBV27 to TRBJ2-1; TRBD1 matches at 10 bases. Germline V gives CDR1 MNHEY, CDR2 SMNVEV (reference sequence). The CDR3 runs 14 residues. The J segment lost 6 bases and the V segment lost 4 bases, leaving 3 bases of the junction unmatched. The DNA for the CDR3 is TGTGCCAGCAGTTGGGACAGGGGTGGCAATGAGCAGTTCTTC. Amino acids: CASSWDRGGNEQFF.

The chain has TRBV30 and TRBJ2-3, with 8 bases lining up with TRBD2. The trim removed 4 bases at V and 1 base at J, leaving 4 bases unmatched. CDR1 and CDR2 from the germline V gene are GTSNPN and SVGIG (reference sequence). This CDR3 is built from 14 residues. CDR3 in amino acids: CAWTSGSGTDTQYF. CDR3 nucleotide sequence: TGTGCCTGGACCAGCGGGAGCGGCACAGATACGCAGTATTTT.

The chain employs TRBV4-1 and TRBJ1-1; D is undetermined. V was trimmed by 3 bases and J by 1 base, leaving 15 bases between them. Germline CDR1 and CDR2: MGHRA and YSYEKL. This CDR3 has 16 amino acids. CDR3 nucleotides: TGCGCCAGCAGCCAGTCAATCGCAAACCCGAACACTGAAGCTTTCTTT. As protein: CASSQSIANPNTEAFF.

The J gene is TRBJ2-3, the V gene TRBV20-1, with D possibly being TRBD1 or TRBD2 (5 bases each). V was cut by 3 bases and J by 2 bases, with 21 bases left in between. CDR1 is DFQATT and CDR2 is SNEGSKA in the germline V gene (reference sequence). This CDR3 has 17 amino acids. The CDR3 here is CSASGQGSGRDTDTQYF. In DNA form, the CDR3 reads TGCAGTGCTAGTGGGCAGGGATCAGGACGGGACACAGATACGCAGTATTTT.

The chain employs TRBV20-1 and TRBJ2-3; D possibly uses TRBD1 or TRBD2 (5 bases each). The germline V and J ends were trimmed by 3 bases and 6 bases, with 19 bases remaining between them. The CDR3 has 15 residues. Per germline, CDR1 DFQATT and CDR2 SNEGSKA (reference sequence). CDR3 amino acids: CSASGVEGYSDTQYF. The DNA for the CDR3 is TGCAGTGCTAGTGGGGTCGAGGGGTATTCGGATACGCAGTATTTT.

This sequence joins TRBV3-1 and TRBJ2-7; D is uncertain. The CDR3 sequence is 11 residues long. V was clipped by 1 base and J by 10 bases, with 8 bases between them. Germline CDR1 and CDR2: LGHDT and YNNKEL (reference sequence). The chain's CDR3 is CASSQAGPQYF. The CDR3 DNA reads as TGTGCCAGCAGCCAAGCCGGACCCCAGTACTTC.

This chain connects TRBV11-1 to TRBJ2-5; TRBD2 matches at 12 bases. Trimming cost V 4 bases and J 4 bases; bases outside gene matches: 10. The CDR3 totals 17 residues. Germline V gives CDR1 SGHAT, CDR2 FQDESV (reference sequence). DNA for the CDR3: TGTGCCAGCAGCTCCGTGACTAGCGGGAGACTACGAGAGACCCAGTACTTC. Translation: CASSSVTSGRLRETQYF.

Comments on this clonotype: The CDR3 does not end in the conserved phenylalanine or tryptophan, so this is likely a read error. This sequence joins TRBV7-9 and TRBJ2-7; 9 bases align to TRBD1. The length of the CDR3 is 14 residues. The V gene's germline CDR1 is SEHNR and CDR2 FQNEAQ (reference sequence). Trimming removed 5 bases from V and 5 bases from J; junction bases left unmatched: 7. The CDR3 region is CASSPETGGHEQYL. DNA of the CDR3: TGTGCCAGCAGCCCCGAGACAGGGGGACACGAGCAGTACCTC.

The V and J genes are TRBV7-9 and TRBJ1-3; possibly TRBD1 for D (5 bases). This CDR3 is 18 amino acids long. The V end lost 5 bases, the J end lost 0 bases, and 20 bases lay between the germline ends. The V gene's germline CDR1 is SEHNR and CDR2 FQNEAQ (reference sequence). The DNA for the CDR3 is TGTGCCAGCAGCCCTCGGGGGGTCCGTGGGGGCTCTGGAAACACCATATATTTT. It yields the protein CASSPRGVRGGSGNTIYF.

This clonotype has a single count. This sequence joins TRBV7-2 and TRBJ2-1; no firm D call. This CDR3 spans 13 amino acids. The germline V and J ends were trimmed by 1 base and 6 bases, with 7 bases remaining between them. Per the germline V gene, CDR1 is SGHTA and CDR2 is FQGNSA. DNA of the CDR3: TGTGCCAGCAGCTTAGGTCCTCCCAATGAGCAGTTCTTC. Residues: CASSLGPPNEQFF.

The chain joins TRBV20-1 to TRBJ2-4, with 13 bases matching TRBD2. The germline V gene encodes CDR1 DFQATT and CDR2 SNEGSKA (reference sequence). The trim removed 6 bases at V and 0 bases at J, leaving 8 bases unmatched. There are 17 residues in the CDR3. The CDR3 DNA reads as TGCAGTGCGCACGGGACTAGCGGGACGATAGCCAAAAACATTCAGTACTTC. Its protein product is CSAHGTSGTIAKNIQYF.

In its sample, this clonotype was seen once. This chain uses TRBV20-1 with TRBJ2-3; 7 nucleotides align to TRBD2. The germline V gene has CDR1 DFQATT and CDR2 SNEGSKA (reference sequence). This CDR3 region has 16 residues. J lost 2 bases, V lost 0 bases, and 8 bases had no gene match. CDR3 protein: CSARDSGGGDTDTQYF. The DNA for the CDR3 is TGCAGTGCTAGAGATTCTGGGGGAGGGGACACAGATACGCAGTATTTT.

The table lists this clonotype with a few counts. V is TRBV7-3 and J is TRBJ2-7; D not certain. Germline V gives CDR1 SGHTA, CDR2 FQGTGA. V gave up 2 bases and J gave up 2 bases, with 7 bases separating them. This CDR3 has 13 residues. CDR3 in DNA: TGTGCCAGCAGCTTACTACACCCCTACGAGCAGTACTTC. As protein: CASSLLHPYEQYF.

This clonotype turned up a few times. In nucleotides, the CDR3 is TGTGCCAGCAGTTCCCCCGGGACAAACACCGGGGAGCTGTTTTTT. Translated: CASSSPGTNTGELFF. The gene calls are TRBV7-9 and TRBJ2-2; TRBD1 might be the D (6 bases). The CDR3 has 15 amino acids. Germline V CDR1 and CDR2: SEHNR, FQNEAQ (reference sequence). The ends were cut back, 6 bases at V and 2 bases at J, with 13 bases in the middle. The full variable domain, its missing parts supplied by reference TRBV7-9 and TRBJ2-2, is DTGVSQNPRHKITKRGQNVTFRCDPISEHNRLYWYRQTLGQGPEFLTYFQNEAQLEKSRLLSDRFSAERPKGSFSTLEIQRTEQGDSAMYLCASSSPGTNTGELFFGEGSRLTVL.

The rearrangement uses TRBV28 and TRBJ1-5; tentative D call: TRBD1 (6 bases). The CDR3 spans 14 residues. Germline V gives CDR1 MDHEN, CDR2 SYDVKM. V gave up 6 bases and J gave up 3 bases, with 12 bases separating them. Written as DNA, the CDR3 is TGTGCCAGCAGGGCGGGACAACACAATCAGCCCCAGCATTTT. Its protein product is CASRAGQHNQPQHF.

This chain connects TRBV6-1 to TRBJ2-6, with D possibly called TRBD1 or TRBD2 (5 bases each). Trimming stripped 6 bases from V and 2 bases from J, with 14 bases between. This CDR3 is built from 16 residues. The germline gives CDR1 MNHNS, CDR2 SASEGT. CDR3 in amino acids: CASSLVGTAGANVLTF. CDR3 in DNA: TGTGCCAGCAGCCTCGTGGGGACGGCTGGGGCCAACGTCCTGACTTTC.